The 8 T cell receptor beta chains given below trace back to one sample, sequenced in a study of CD8+CD57+ T cells in acquired aplastic anemia. Genomic DNA constituted the template upon which TCR beta VDJ and CDR3 profiling was performed. TCRdb processed the reads anew with MiXCR; each CDR3 protein has one entry. This sample carries approximately 170,000 distinct CDR3 sequences, less than 60% of them seen once, and the ten largest clones take 3.2%. Patients who underwent sequencing had shown CD8+CD57+ cell expansion by flow cytometry. Sequences were obtained from sorted CD4+, CD8+, or CD8+CD57+ T cells (not recorded which) from PBMCs. These receptors came from a human donor with aplastic anemia.

The sample holds a few counts of this clonotype. The CDR3 bases are TGTGCCAGCAGCTCGGACAGGGTGGCCGGACTAGCGGGAGGGCGGGGCACAGATACGCAGTATTTT. This translates into CASSSDRVAGLAGGRGTDTQYF. The chain employs TRBV7-8 and TRBJ2-3, with 15 positions matching TRBD2. Germline V lookup: CDR1 SGHVS, CDR2 FQNEAQ. The CDR3 totals 22 residues. Losses at the gene ends were 4 bases for V and 1 base for J; bases not matched to a gene: 18.

This clonotype was observed at least ten times. V is TRBV7-2 and J is TRBJ2-1; 10 bases are a match to TRBD2. V trimming: 5 bases; J trimming: 9 bases; junction bases outside the gene matches: 10. The CDR3 covers 15 residues. Per germline, CDR1 SGHTA and CDR2 FQGNSA. The CDR3 here is CASSPSASGRAEQFF. The CDR3 DNA reads as TGTGCCAGCAGCCCATCGGCTAGCGGGAGAGCTGAGCAGTTCTTC.

The chain links TRBV9 to TRBJ2-5; D is ambiguous. Trimming removed 1 base at V and 2 bases at J, with 12 bases between. Germline CDR1 SGDLS, CDR2 YYNGEE. The CDR3 is 15 residues long. CDR3 DNA: TGTGCCAGCAGCGTAAGTATGGTGGATCAAGAGACCCAGTACTTC. Its protein is CASSVSMVDQETQYF.

The V call is TRBV25-1, the J call TRBJ2-7; 9 bases align to TRBD1. The CDR3 contains 13 residues. The V segment lost 6 bases and the J segment 4 bases; nucleotides outside the gene matches: 4. Germline V gene lookup returns CDR1 MGHDK and CDR2 SYGVNS. CDR3 residues: CASRPGTGYEQYF. CDR3 coding DNA: TGTGCCAGCAGGCCCGGGACAGGGTACGAGCAGTACTTC.

This clonotype was seen a handful of times. Possible read error: a much larger clone is one base away. This sequence joins TRBV7-6 and TRBJ2-2; D is ambiguous. The CDR3 consists of 14 residues. With 4 bases removed from V and 7 bases from J, the gap between germline ends came to 13 bases. The germline V gene encodes CDR1 SGHVS and CDR2 FNYEAQ. The DNA of the CDR3 is TGTGCCAGCAGCTACGCCTACCGAGGCGGGGAGCTGTTTTTT. Translating gives CASSYAYRGGELFF.

This clonotype was detected many times. The rearrangement links TRBV6-1 to TRBJ2-5; a weak D match, TRBD2 (5 bases). With 6 bases removed from V and 5 bases from J, the gap between germline ends came to 22 bases. CDR1 and CDR2 from the germline V gene are MNHNS and SASEGT. The length of the CDR3 is 16 residues. The CDR3 region is CASRNLKGSRGETQYF. The CDR3 DNA follows: TGTGCCAGCAGGAACCTTAAGGGTAGCCGGGGTGAGACCCAGTACTTC.

The chain uses TRBV24-1 and TRBJ2-1; TRBD2 aligns across 10 bases. CDR3 size: 14 residues. Per germline, CDR1 KGHDR and CDR2 SFDVKD. The V and J ends lost 2 bases and 12 bases, in that order; junction bases with no gene match: 6. The CDR3 region is CATSDSGLAIPQFF. The DNA of the CDR3 is TGTGCCACCAGTGATTCGGGACTAGCGATCCCGCAGTTCTTC.

The rearrangement links TRBV10-3 to TRBJ2-7; perhaps TRBD1 as D (5 bases). The germline V gene has CDR1 ENHRY and CDR2 SYGVKD. The CDR3 extends over 13 amino acids. Trimming pared 2 bases from V and 3 bases from J, leaving 8 bases between. The CDR3 sequence is CAISETQGYEQYV. In nucleotides, the CDR3 is TGTGCCATCAGTGAGACTCAGGGCTACGAGCAGTACGTC.